This is a list of T cell receptor beta chains from one sample in a study of blood T cell repertoires in COVID-19. Profiled with immunoSEQ multiplex PCR; TCRdb holds only in-frame clones, not every one. The sample consists of under 500,000 clones, roughly 85% of them appearing once. Sequenced: PBMCs or T cells enriched from blood (not recorded which). These receptors were taken from a woman aged 18-29 years with acute COVID-19. Each CDR3 is given with its conserved first and last residue. Each record gives: clone size, D gene, V gene, CDR3 length, J gene, CDR3 protein, CDR3 DNA. D genes are given only for firm matches. Rows may omit the clone size; those that give it use once, few, many or a size class.

abundance: -; d_gene: -; v_gene: TRBV19; len: 14; j_gene: TRBJ1-3; CDR3aa: CASSAGHGLNTIYF; CDR3nt: TGTGCCAGTAGTGCTGGACACGGTTTAAACACCATATATTTT
abundance: -; d_gene: -; v_gene: TRBV9; len: 16; j_gene: TRBJ2-7; CDR3aa: CASSPRPGYRSYEQYF; CDR3nt: TGTGCCAGCAGCCCGCGACCGGGGTACAGATCCTACGAGCAGTACTTC
abundance: few; d_gene: TRBD1; v_gene: TRBV29-1; len: 10; j_gene: TRBJ1-2; CDR3aa: CSVTGEGYTF; CDR3nt: TGCAGCGTCACAGGGGAGGGCTACACCTTC
abundance: -; d_gene: -; v_gene: TRBV7-6; len: 17; j_gene: TRBJ2-3; CDR3aa: CASSLAGGAGATDTQYF; CDR3nt: TGTGCCAGCAGCTTAGCAGGGGGGGCCGGGGCCACAGATACGCAGTATTTT
abundance: -; d_gene: -; v_gene: TRBV4-1; len: 15; j_gene: TRBJ2-5; CDR3aa: CASSQGRSNQETQYF; CDR3nt: TGCGCCAGCAGCCAAGGTCGGTCTAACCAAGAGACCCAGTACTTC
abundance: -; d_gene: -; v_gene: TRBV4-1; len: 15; j_gene: TRBJ1-5; CDR3aa: CASSQDQNLNQPQHF; CDR3nt: TGCGCCAGCAGCCAAGACCAGAACCTCAATCAGCCCCAGCATTTT
abundance: -; d_gene: -; v_gene: TRBV4-3; len: 14; j_gene: TRBJ2-3; CDR3aa: CASSVRSVSDTQYF; CDR3nt: TGCGCCAGCAGCGTTAGAAGTGTTTCAGATACGCAGTATTTT
abundance: -; d_gene: -; v_gene: TRBV18; len: 15; j_gene: TRBJ1-3; CDR3aa: CASTSDRIGGNTIYF; CDR3nt: TGTGCCAGCACCTCTGACAGGATAGGAGGAAACACCATATATTTT
abundance: -; d_gene: TRBD1; v_gene: TRBV7-6; len: 15; j_gene: TRBJ1-5; CDR3aa: CASSLGTGVNQPQHF; CDR3nt: TGTGCCAGCAGCTTAGGGACAGGGGTTAATCAGCCCCAGCATTTT
abundance: -; d_gene: TRBD1; v_gene: TRBV28; len: 13; j_gene: TRBJ2-1; CDR3aa: CASRDRAPNEQFF; CDR3nt: TGTGCCAGCCGGGACAGGGCCCCTAATGAGCAGTTCTTC
abundance: -; d_gene: -; v_gene: TRBV7-9; len: 11; j_gene: TRBJ1-4; CDR3aa: CASSVSEKLFF; CDR3nt: TGTGCCAGCAGCGTTAGTGAAAAACTGTTTTTT
abundance: -; d_gene: -; v_gene: TRBV28; len: 16; j_gene: TRBJ2-1; CDR3aa: CASSLYPAGIMHEQFF; CDR3nt: TGTGCCAGCAGTTTATATCCAGCAGGGATTATGCATGAGCAGTTCTTC
abundance: few; d_gene: TRBD2; v_gene: TRBV3-1/TRBV3-2; len: 14; j_gene: TRBJ2-7; CDR3aa: CASSRREGGYEQYF; CDR3nt: TGTGCCAGCAGCCGAAGGGAGGGAGGCTACGAGCAGTACTTC
abundance: once; d_gene: -; v_gene: TRBV6-5; len: 14; j_gene: TRBJ2-2; CDR3aa: CASRGLENTGELFF; CDR3nt: TGTGCCAGCAGGGGACTGGAGAACACCGGGGAGCTGTTTTTT
abundance: -; d_gene: -; v_gene: TRBV20-1; len: 11; j_gene: TRBJ2-1; CDR3aa: CSATLYNEQFF; CDR3nt: TGCAGTGCTACCCTCTACAATGAGCAGTTCTTC
abundance: -; d_gene: TRBD1; v_gene: TRBV19; len: 13; j_gene: TRBJ1-2; CDR3aa: CASGLRQGDGYTF; CDR3nt: TGTGCCAGTGGGTTAAGACAGGGGGACGGCTACACCTTC
abundance: -; d_gene: -; v_gene: TRBV19; len: 14; j_gene: TRBJ1-5; CDR3aa: CASRSGTSHQPQHF; CDR3nt: TGTGCCAGTAGGTCCGGGACAAGTCATCAGCCCCAGCATTTT
abundance: -; d_gene: -; v_gene: TRBV28; len: 14; j_gene: TRBJ2-3; CDR3aa: CASRVSSSTDTQYF; CDR3nt: TGTGCCAGCAGAGTTAGCTCTAGCACAGATACGCAGTATTTT
abundance: -; d_gene: -; v_gene: TRBV20-1; len: 13; j_gene: TRBJ2-7; CDR3aa: CSASGTRVYEQYF; CDR3nt: TGCAGTGCTAGTGGCACCCGGGTCTACGAGCAGTACTTC
abundance: -; d_gene: -; v_gene: TRBV27; len: 16; j_gene: TRBJ1-6; CDR3aa: CASSLSFGQGNSPLHF; CDR3nt: TGTGCCAGCAGTTTATCGTTCGGGCAGGGAAATTCACCCCTCCACTTT
abundance: -; d_gene: -; v_gene: TRBV2; len: 12; j_gene: TRBJ1-1; CDR3aa: CASREANTEAFF; CDR3nt: TGTGCCAGCAGGGAGGCGAACACTGAAGCTTTCTTT
abundance: few; d_gene: -; v_gene: TRBV10-1; len: 14; j_gene: TRBJ1-1; CDR3aa: CASTRDTENTEAFF; CDR3nt: TGCGCCAGCACTCGGGACACCGAGAACACTGAAGCTTTCTTT
abundance: -; d_gene: -; v_gene: TRBV9; len: 14; j_gene: TRBJ1-5; CDR3aa: CASSVAGEGQPQHF; CDR3nt: TGTGCCAGCAGCGTAGCGGGGGAAGGCCAGCCCCAGCATTTT